The 28 T cell receptor beta chains presented below share a single source sample, sequenced in a study of T-cell reconstitution after alpha-beta-depleted transplantation in children. Unique molecular identifiers tagged the TCRbeta library. Each CDR3 protein is one row after TCRdb ran MiXCR on the PCR reads. The sample records around 190,000 distinct CDR3 sequences, about 6.6% being singletons. The sequencing here drew on PBMCs, taken before TCRalphabeta/CD19-depleted stem cell transplant. Every receptor here comes from a boy between 2 and 10 years old with acute lymphoblastic leukemia, due to receive a stem cell transplant.

In this sample, this clonotype turned up many times. The V and J genes are TRBV7-8 and TRBJ2-7; 10 bases are a match to TRBD2. The germline V gene encodes CDR1 SGHVS and CDR2 FQNEAQ. The CDR3 runs 17 residues. V lost 5 bases to trimming and J lost 0 bases; unmatched junction nucleotides: 10. The CDR3: CASSPGPRTSGSYEQYF. CDR3 in DNA: TGTGCCAGCAGCCCAGGCCCTAGGACTAGCGGCTCCTACGAGCAGTACTTC.

V gene TRBV6-5 combines with J gene TRBJ1-1; no clear D. Trimming took off 5 bases at V and 0 bases at J, with 16 bases between the two ends. There are 16 residues in the CDR3. Germline loops: CDR1 MNHEY, CDR2 SVGAGI. CDR3 sequence reads: CASSHPRVGMNTEAFF. CDR3 in DNA: TGTGCCAGCAGTCACCCCCGTGTGGGCATGAACACTGAAGCTTTCTTT.

This clonotype was seen many times. The V and J genes are TRBV20-1 and TRBJ1-5; unclear D gene. The V gene's germline CDR1 is DFQATT and CDR2 SNEGSKA (reference sequence). The germline V and J ends were trimmed by 5 bases and 4 bases, with 9 bases remaining between them. This CDR3 spans 12 amino acids. The CDR3 loop reads CSARQRNQPQHF. Here the CDR3 DNA reads TGCAGTGCTCGGCAGCGAAATCAGCCCCAGCATTTT.

This clonotype was seen at least ten times. The CDR3 here is CASSYSSFAKAYEQYF. The CDR3 coding sequence is TGTGCCAGCAGTTACTCATCGTTTGCCAAAGCCTACGAGCAGTACTTC. The rearrangement uses TRBV6-5 and TRBJ2-7; D is unresolved. The CDR3 runs to 16 residues. Germline CDR1 reads MNHEY; CDR2 reads SVGAGI. Trimming stripped 0 bases from V and 2 bases from J, with 14 bases between.

In this sample, this clonotype turned up a few times. V is TRBV2 and J is TRBJ2-3; 11 bases are shared with TRBD2. The ends lost 6 bases at V and 3 bases at J; junction bases unmatched: 2. CDR3 size: 14 residues. Germline V gene lookup returns CDR1 SNHLY and CDR2 FYNNEI. The CDR3 reads CASRTSGATDTQYF. CDR3 in DNA: TGTGCCAGCAGGACTAGCGGGGCGACAGATACGCAGTATTTT.

In its sample, this clonotype was seen many times. The chain couples TRBV14 to TRBJ1-2; possibly TRBD1 for D (5 bases). V was trimmed by 4 bases and J by 0 bases, leaving 21 bases between them. This CDR3 is 18 amino acids long. The germline gives CDR1 SGHDN, CDR2 FVKESK. The CDR3 nucleotides read TGTGCCAGCAGCCCCAGGGACCGAGGTACATTAGCTAACTATGGCTACACCTTC. As protein: CASSPRDRGTLANYGYTF.

Ten or more counts support this clonotype. The chain combines TRBV29-1 with TRBJ1-5; 12 bases agree with TRBD1. The CDR3 length is 15 residues. Per germline, CDR1 SQVTM and CDR2 ANQGSEA. The J segment lost 1 base and the V segment lost 6 bases, leaving 4 bases of the junction unmatched. In DNA form, the CDR3 reads TGCAGCGTGTCCGGGACAGGGGGCAGCAATCAGCCCCAGCATTTT. The encoded protein is CSVSGTGGSNQPQHF.

This clonotype was detected many times. The gene calls are TRBV5-6 and TRBJ2-1; no clear D gene. Germline V CDR1 and CDR2: SGHDT, YYEEEE. The V end was cut by 4 bases, the J end by 6 bases, with 29 bases between. There are 19 residues in the CDR3. The CDR3 DNA is TGTGCCAGCAGCGCGAGGCATGAGGAGTCAAGACCAAGGGTCAATGAGCAGTTCTTC. Its translation is CASSARHEESRPRVNEQFF.

This clonotype has more than one count but fewer than ten. The chain recombines TRBV7-8 with TRBJ2-2, with 9 bases lining up with TRBD2. Trimming cost V 5 bases and J 0 bases; bases outside gene matches: 4. The CDR3 runs 16 residues. Germline V gene sequence: CDR1 SGHVS, CDR2 FQNEAQ. CDR3 DNA: TGTGCCAGCAGCGTTCGACTAGCGGCGAACACCGGGGAGCTGTTTTTT. This translates into CASSVRLAANTGELFF.

This clonotype was found a few times. This chain joins TRBV11-2 and TRBJ2-1, with D perhaps TRBD2 (5 bases). V was trimmed by 5 bases and J by 7 bases, leaving 15 bases between them. Germline V gene sequence: CDR1 SGHAT, CDR2 FQNNGV. The CDR3 totals 14 residues. CDR3 residues: CASSRGLEWNEQFF. Here the CDR3 DNA reads TGTGCCAGCAGCCGAGGGCTGGAATGGAATGAGCAGTTCTTC.

The chain employs TRBV28 and TRBJ1-2, with D tentatively TRBD1 (5 bases). Germline V gene sequence: CDR1 MDHEN, CDR2 SYDVKM. V lost 6 bases and J lost 8, with 19 bases in between. The CDR3 is made up of 14 amino acids. CDR3 sequence: CASSGAQGEGGYTF. The CDR3 DNA is TGTGCCAGCAGCGGGGCCCAGGGAGAGGGGGGCTACACCTTC.

This clonotype was counted at least ten times. This sequence joins TRBV11-2 and TRBJ2-7; 7 bases align to TRBD1. Germline lookup yields CDR1 SGHAT and CDR2 FQNNGV. Losses at the gene ends were 4 bases for V and 6 bases for J; bases not matched to a gene: 18. The CDR3 spans 17 residues. CDR3 nucleotides: TGTGCCAGCAGCTACATCACCCCCGTGACAGGGTTTCTCGAGCAGTACTTC. Amino acid sequence: CASSYITPVTGFLEQYF.

This clonotype was observed many times. The CDR3 coding sequence is TGTGCCAGCAGTGACCGGACTAGCGGGGGGAACCAAAGGGAGACCCAGTACTTC. The encoded protein is CASSDRTSGGNQRETQYF. The chain links TRBV12-3 or TRBV12-4 to TRBJ2-5, with 14 bases identical to TRBD2. J gave up 5 bases and V 5 bases, and 13 bases lay outside the gene matches. This CDR3 comprises 18 residues.

This clonotype was recorded many times. The genes are TRBV6-1 and TRBJ2-7; 9 bases map to TRBD1. Trimming cost V 10 bases and J 3 bases; bases outside gene matches: 4. This CDR3 is 12 amino acids long. Germline lookup yields CDR1 MNHNS and CDR2 SASEGT. DNA of the CDR3: TGTGCCACCCGGGACAGGGTCTACGAGCAGTACTTC. Protein: CATRDRVYEQYF.

This clonotype was counted many times. The chain joins TRBV29-1 to TRBJ2-5, with D possibly matching TRBD1 (6 bases). This CDR3 spans 13 amino acids. In germline, CDR1 is SQVTM, CDR2 ANQGSEA. V lost 8 bases, J lost 5 bases, and 18 bases lay in between. Written as DNA, the CDR3 is TGCAGCTCCTGGACAGTCTCCTGGGAGACCCAGTACTTC. Its protein product is CSSWTVSWETQYF.

The chain has TRBV20-1 and TRBJ2-1; 7 bases are shared with TRBD2. Trimming cost V 0 bases and J 3 bases; bases outside gene matches: 11. The CDR3 totals 17 residues. Germline CDR1 DFQATT, CDR2 SNEGSKA (reference sequence). In nucleotides, the CDR3 is TGCAGTGCTAGAGATCGTTCGAGGGAGGGCCTCTACAATGAGCAGTTCTTC. Residues: CSARDRSREGLYNEQFF.

This clonotype was recorded at least ten times. CDR3 loop: CSARTPGTTYNEQFF. The CDR3 DNA is TGCAGTGCGCGAACACCCGGGACCACCTACAATGAGCAGTTCTTC. This sequence joins TRBV20-1 and TRBJ2-1; D tentatively fits TRBD1 or TRBD2 (5 bases each). The germline gives CDR1 DFQATT, CDR2 SNEGSKA (reference sequence). The V gene lost 6 bases and the J gene lost 2 bases, with 17 bases spanning the gap. The CDR3 contains 15 residues.

This clonotype was seen many times. The chain links TRBV10-3 to TRBJ2-7; D ambiguous. V was pared by 3 bases and J by 0 bases, with 18 bases between. The CDR3 runs to 17 residues. The germline CDR1 and CDR2 sequences are ENHRY and SYGVKD. The DNA for the CDR3 is TGTGCCATCAGTGATCCAGATGGTCAGGTGTACTCCTACGAGCAGTACTTC. Protein product: CAISDPDGQVYSYEQYF.

At least ten counts were recorded for this clonotype. The V gene is TRBV29-1, the J gene TRBJ1-1; D gene uncertain. V shed 7 bases and J shed 2 bases, with 20 bases lying between them. The CDR3 sequence is 15 residues long. Per the germline V gene, CDR1 is SQVTM and CDR2 is ANQGSEA. DNA for the CDR3: TGCAGCGCCGTCCTGGTCCAGACCTATAACACTGAAGCTTTCTTT. Protein: CSAVLVQTYNTEAFF.

This rearrangement joins TRBV6-4 to TRBJ1-2, with 7 bases identical to TRBD1. The germline V gene has CDR1 MRHNA and CDR2 SNTAGT. Trimming cost V 6 bases and J 7 bases; bases outside gene matches: 8. The CDR3 has 13 residues. The CDR3: CASSPQGTSGYTF. In DNA form, the CDR3 reads TGTGCCAGCAGCCCACAGGGGACGAGTGGCTACACCTTC.

This clonotype was recorded many times. The rearrangement joins TRBV4-1 to TRBJ2-1, with TRBD2 identical over 10 bases. V lost 4 bases and J lost 2; bases outside the gene matches: 2. Germline V CDR1 and CDR2: MGHRA, YSYEKL. The CDR3 consists of 15 residues. The CDR3 DNA follows: TGCGCCAGCAGCCTTCTAGCGGGGGCCTACAATGAGCAGTTCTTC. Protein product: CASSLLAGAYNEQFF.

This clonotype was found a few times. V and J are TRBV29-1 and TRBJ2-1; TRBD2 might be the D (6 bases). The CDR3 is 15 residues long. V dropped 6 bases and J dropped 0 bases, with 15 bases sitting between them. From germline, CDR1 is SQVTM and CDR2 ANQGSEA. This CDR3 is CSVGGERSSYNEQFF. The CDR3 region has the DNA TGCAGCGTCGGGGGTGAACGTAGCTCCTACAATGAGCAGTTCTTC.

This clonotype appeared many times. The rearrangement links TRBV20-1 to TRBJ2-3; D is possibly TRBD1 or TRBD2 (5 bases each). There are 17 residues in the CDR3. The germline V gene encodes CDR1 DFQATT and CDR2 SNEGSKA (reference sequence). Trimming stripped 0 bases from V and 6 bases from J, with 22 bases between. CDR3: CSARDLLAGDPRDTQYF. Here the CDR3 DNA reads TGCAGTGCTAGAGATCTGCTCGCCGGGGACCCAAGGGATACGCAGTATTTT.

This clonotype showed up many times. The chain is built from TRBV5-1 and TRBJ2-5, with unresolved D. Germline V gene data show CDR1 as SGHRS and CDR2 as YFSETQ. Trimming pared 4 bases from V and 4 bases from J, leaving 14 bases between. This CDR3 is built from 14 residues. CDR3: CASSRLQQRETQYF. The CDR3 DNA reads as TGCGCCAGCAGCCGACTCCAGCAGCGAGAGACCCAGTACTTC.

This clonotype was counted many times. The chain joins TRBV21-1 to TRBJ2-7; TRBD1 is the table's D call and was not checked against the DNA. TRBV21-1 is recorded as a pseudogene. The CDR3 extends over 14 amino acids. CDR3 DNA sequence: TGTGCCAGCAGTGGGGACAACCTTAGATGCGAGCAGTACTTC. It translates to CASSGDNLRCEQYF.

At least ten counts were recorded for this clonotype. In DNA, the CDR3 is TGTGCCAGCAGCCCCTCGAGGGGGGCCACAGATACGCAGTATTTT. Residues: CASSPSRGATDTQYF. This chain links TRBV7-2 with TRBJ2-3; TRBD1 or TRBD2 may be the D gene (6 bases each). Germline V lookup: CDR1 SGHTA, CDR2 FQGNSA. V lost 5 bases and J 2 bases, leaving 14 bases between the germline ends. CDR3 size: 15 residues.

This clonotype was counted only a few times. The chain's CDR3 is CASSWPIAGGSYNEQFF. DNA of the CDR3: TGTGCCAGCAGCTGGCCGATAGCGGGGGGGTCCTACAATGAGCAGTTCTTC. The chain employs TRBV5-6 and TRBJ2-1; 11 positions agree with TRBD2. Unmatched junction bases numbered 6, after V lost 3 bases and J lost 1 base. This CDR3 is 17 amino acids long. Germline CDR1 and CDR2: SGHDT and YYEEEE.

Only a few counts were recorded for this clonotype. The CDR3, as DNA: TGTGCCAGCAGCCCCAGCAGGGGGCAAGGCAATGAGCAGTTCTTC. Translating it yields CASSPSRGQGNEQFF. The chain employs TRBV4-2 and TRBJ2-1; 8 bases map to TRBD1. The CDR3 consists of 15 residues. The trim removed 4 bases at V and 6 bases at J, leaving 8 bases unmatched. Germline V gene sequence: CDR1 LGHNA, CDR2 YNFKEQ.